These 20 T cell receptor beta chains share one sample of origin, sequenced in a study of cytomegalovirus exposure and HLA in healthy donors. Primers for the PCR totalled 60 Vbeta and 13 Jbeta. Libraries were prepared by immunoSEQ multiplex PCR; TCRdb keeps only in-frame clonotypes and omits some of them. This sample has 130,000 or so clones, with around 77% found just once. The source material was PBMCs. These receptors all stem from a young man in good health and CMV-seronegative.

In DNA form, the CDR3 reads TGTGCCAGCAGTCTCGGGACTAGCGGGAGTTTATTCATAGATACGCAGTATTTT. This encodes CASSLGTSGSLFIDTQYF. The V call is TRBV27, the J call TRBJ2-3, with 14 bases that match TRBD2. With V trimmed by 5 bases and J by 5 bases, 12 bases remained unmatched. The CDR3 covers 18 residues. The V gene's germline CDR1 is MNHEY and CDR2 SMNVEV (reference sequence).

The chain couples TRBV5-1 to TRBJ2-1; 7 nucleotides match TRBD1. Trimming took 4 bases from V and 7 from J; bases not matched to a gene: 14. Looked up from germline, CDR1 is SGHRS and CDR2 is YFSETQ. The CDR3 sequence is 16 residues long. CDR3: CASSQGQAPTLNEQFF. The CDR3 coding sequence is TGCGCCAGCAGCCAAGGACAGGCTCCGACTTTGAATGAGCAGTTCTTC.

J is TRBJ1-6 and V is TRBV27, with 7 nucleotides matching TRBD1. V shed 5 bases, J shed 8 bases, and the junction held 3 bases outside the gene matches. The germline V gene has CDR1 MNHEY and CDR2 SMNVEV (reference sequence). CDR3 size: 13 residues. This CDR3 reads CASSTTGDSPLHF. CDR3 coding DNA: TGTGCCAGCAGTACAACAGGGGATTCACCCCTCCACTTT.

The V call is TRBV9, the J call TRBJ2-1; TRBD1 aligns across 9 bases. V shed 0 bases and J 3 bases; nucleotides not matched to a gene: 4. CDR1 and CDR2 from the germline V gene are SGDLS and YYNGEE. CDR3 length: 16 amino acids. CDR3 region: CASSVGTGQGYNEQFF. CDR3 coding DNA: TGTGCCAGCAGCGTAGGAACGGGACAGGGCTACAATGAGCAGTTCTTC.

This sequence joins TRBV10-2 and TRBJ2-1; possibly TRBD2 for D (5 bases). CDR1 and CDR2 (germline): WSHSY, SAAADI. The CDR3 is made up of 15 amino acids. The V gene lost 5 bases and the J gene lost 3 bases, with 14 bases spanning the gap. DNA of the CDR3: TGCGCCAGCAGTAGGAACGAGGGTAGCTACAATGAGCAGTTCTTC. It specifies CASSRNEGSYNEQFF.

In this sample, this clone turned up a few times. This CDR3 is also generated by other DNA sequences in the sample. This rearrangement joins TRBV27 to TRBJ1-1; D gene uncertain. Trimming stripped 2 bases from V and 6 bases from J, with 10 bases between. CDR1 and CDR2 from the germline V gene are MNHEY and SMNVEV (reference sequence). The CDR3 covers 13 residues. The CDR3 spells CASSLGGLAEAFF. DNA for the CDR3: TGTGCCAGCAGTTTAGGAGGGTTAGCTGAAGCTTTCTTT.

The CDR3 protein is CASSNTGGTSGRGLYEQYF. The CDR3 DNA sequence: TGTGCCAGCAGTAACACAGGAGGGACTAGCGGGAGAGGGTTGTACGAGCAGTACTTC. This rearrangement joins TRBV28 to TRBJ2-7; TRBD2 aligns across 14 bases. CDR1 and CDR2 from the germline V gene are MDHEN and SYDVKM. The CDR3 loop spans 19 amino acids. Trimming cost V 5 bases and J 4 bases; bases outside gene matches: 16.

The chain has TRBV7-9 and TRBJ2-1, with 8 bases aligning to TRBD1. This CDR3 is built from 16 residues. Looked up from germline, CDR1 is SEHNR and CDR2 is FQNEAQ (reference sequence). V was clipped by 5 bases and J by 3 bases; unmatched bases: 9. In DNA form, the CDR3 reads TGTGCCAGCAGCATAGAGGACAGGGACCACTACAATGAGCAGTTCTTC. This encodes CASSIEDRDHYNEQFF.

The CDR3 DNA reads as TGTGCCAGCACTAACACCGGGGAGCTGTTTTTT. Its protein is CASTNTGELFF. This chain uses TRBV27 with TRBJ2-2; no clear D. V lost 7 bases and J 2 bases, leaving 2 bases between the germline ends. The CDR3 runs to 11 residues. CDR1 and CDR2 (germline): MNHEY, SMNVEV (reference sequence).

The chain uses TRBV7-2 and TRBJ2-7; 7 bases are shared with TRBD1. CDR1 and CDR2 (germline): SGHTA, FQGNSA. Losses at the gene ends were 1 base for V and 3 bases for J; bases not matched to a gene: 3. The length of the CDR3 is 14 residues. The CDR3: CASSLETGSYEQYF. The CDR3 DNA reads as TGTGCCAGCAGCTTAGAGACAGGGAGCTACGAGCAGTACTTC.

Here the CDR3 reads CASSRAGHTGGSGNTIYF. As DNA, the CDR3 is TGCGCCAGCAGCCGCGCCGGGCATACAGGGGGCTCTGGAAACACCATATATTTT. V gene TRBV4-1 combines with J gene TRBJ1-3; 8 bases map to TRBD1. This CDR3 has 18 residues. CDR1 MGHRA and CDR2 YSYEKL come from the germline V gene. After removal of 4 bases from V and 0 bases from J, the junction contained 11 bases not matched to a gene.

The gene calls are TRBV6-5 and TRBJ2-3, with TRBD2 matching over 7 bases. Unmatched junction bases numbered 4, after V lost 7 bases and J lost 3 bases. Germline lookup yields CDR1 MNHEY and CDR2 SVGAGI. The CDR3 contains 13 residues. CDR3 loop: CASTHGGTDTQYF. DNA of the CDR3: TGTGCCAGCACCCACGGGGGGACAGATACGCAGTATTTT.

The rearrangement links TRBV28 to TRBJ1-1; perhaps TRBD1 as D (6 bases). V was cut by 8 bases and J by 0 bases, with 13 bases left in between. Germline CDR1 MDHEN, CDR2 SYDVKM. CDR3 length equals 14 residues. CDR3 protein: CASGLGAMNTEAFF. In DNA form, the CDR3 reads TGTGCCAGCGGTCTGGGGGCCATGAACACTGAAGCTTTCTTT.

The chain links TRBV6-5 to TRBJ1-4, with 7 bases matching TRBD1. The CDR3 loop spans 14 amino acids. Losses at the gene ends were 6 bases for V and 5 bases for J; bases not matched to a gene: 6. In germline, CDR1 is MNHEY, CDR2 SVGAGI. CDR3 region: CASSRGQLNEKLFF. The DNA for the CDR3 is TGTGCCAGCAGCCGGGGACAGTTAAATGAAAAACTGTTTTTT.

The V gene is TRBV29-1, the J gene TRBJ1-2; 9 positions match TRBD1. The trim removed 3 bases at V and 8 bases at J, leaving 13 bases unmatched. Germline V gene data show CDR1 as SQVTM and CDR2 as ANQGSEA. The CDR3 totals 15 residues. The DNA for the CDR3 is TGCAGCGTTGATTTCGTTGGTGGGACAGGGACGGGCTACACCTTC. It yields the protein CSVDFVGGTGTGYTF.

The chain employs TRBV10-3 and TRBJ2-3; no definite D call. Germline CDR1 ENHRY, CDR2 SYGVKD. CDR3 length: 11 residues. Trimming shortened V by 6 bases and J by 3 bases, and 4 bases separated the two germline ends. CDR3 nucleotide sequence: TGTGCCATCAGACAGACAGATACGCAGTATTTT. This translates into CAIRQTDTQYF.

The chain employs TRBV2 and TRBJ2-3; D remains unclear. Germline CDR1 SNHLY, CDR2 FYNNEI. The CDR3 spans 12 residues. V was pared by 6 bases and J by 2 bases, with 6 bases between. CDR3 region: CASSVVTDTQYF. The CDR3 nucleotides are TGTGCCAGCAGCGTTGTCACAGATACGCAGTATTTT.

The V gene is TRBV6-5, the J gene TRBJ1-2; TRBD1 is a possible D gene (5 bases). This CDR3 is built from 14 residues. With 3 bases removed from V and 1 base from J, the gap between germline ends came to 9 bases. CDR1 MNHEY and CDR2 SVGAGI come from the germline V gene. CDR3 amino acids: CASSYRQSNYGYTF. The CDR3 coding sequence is TGTGCCAGCAGTTATCGACAGAGTAACTATGGCTACACCTTC.

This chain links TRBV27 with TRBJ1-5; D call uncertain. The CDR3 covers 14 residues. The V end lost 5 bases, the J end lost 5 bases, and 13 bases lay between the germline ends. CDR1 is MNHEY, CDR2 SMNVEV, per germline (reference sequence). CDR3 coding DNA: TGTGCCAGCAGTCCAAGGGAGGGCTATCAGCCCCAGCATTTT. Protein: CASSPREGYQPQHF.

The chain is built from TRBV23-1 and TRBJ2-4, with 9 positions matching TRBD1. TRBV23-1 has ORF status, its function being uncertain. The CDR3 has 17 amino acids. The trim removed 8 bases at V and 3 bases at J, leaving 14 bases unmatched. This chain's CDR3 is CASPDLGTGFGKNIQYF. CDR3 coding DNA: TGCGCCAGCCCAGACCTCGGGACAGGGTTCGGCAAAAACATTCAGTACTTC.